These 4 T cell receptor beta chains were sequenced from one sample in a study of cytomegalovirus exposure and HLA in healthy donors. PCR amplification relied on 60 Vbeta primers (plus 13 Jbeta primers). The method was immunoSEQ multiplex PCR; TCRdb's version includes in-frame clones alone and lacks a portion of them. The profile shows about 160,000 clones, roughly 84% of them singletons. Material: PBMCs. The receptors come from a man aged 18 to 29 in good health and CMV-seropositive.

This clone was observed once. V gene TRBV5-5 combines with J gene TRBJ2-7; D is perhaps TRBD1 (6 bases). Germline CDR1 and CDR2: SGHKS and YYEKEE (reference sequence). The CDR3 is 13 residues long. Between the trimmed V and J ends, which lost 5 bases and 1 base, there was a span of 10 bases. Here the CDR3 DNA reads TGTGCCAGCAGGGTACAGGGTTCCTACGAGCAGTACTTC. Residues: CASRVQGSYEQYF.

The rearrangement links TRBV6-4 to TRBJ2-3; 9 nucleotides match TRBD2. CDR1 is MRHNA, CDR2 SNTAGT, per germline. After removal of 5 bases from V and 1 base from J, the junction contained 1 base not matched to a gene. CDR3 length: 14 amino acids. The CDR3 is CASSLAGGTDTQYF. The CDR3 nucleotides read TGTGCCAGCAGTTTAGCGGGGGGCACAGATACGCAGTATTTT.

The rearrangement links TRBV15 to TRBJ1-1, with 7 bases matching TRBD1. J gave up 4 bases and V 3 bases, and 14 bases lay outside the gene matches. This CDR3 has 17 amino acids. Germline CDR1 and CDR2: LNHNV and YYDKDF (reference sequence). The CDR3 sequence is CATSSDRVKTRGTEAFF. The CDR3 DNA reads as TGTGCCACCAGCAGTGACAGGGTCAAGACCCGGGGCACTGAAGCTTTCTTT.

CDR3: CASSLNQGYREDTEAFF. CDR3 DNA sequence: TGTGCCAGCAGCCTCAATCAGGGGTACCGGGAGGACACTGAAGCTTTCTTT. The rearrangement joins TRBV5-4 to TRBJ1-1; the D gene is possibly TRBD1 (6 bases). The CDR3 runs 17 residues. From germline, CDR1 is SGHNT and CDR2 YYREEE (reference sequence). V was shortened by 4 bases and J by 3 bases, with 22 bases between the two germline ends.